The 9 T cell receptor beta chains given below trace back to one sample, sequenced in a study of T cells in Graves' hyperthyroidism and ophthalmopathy. Template material for amplifying TCR beta CDR3 regions consisted of RNA transcripts. With the HTBI primer set, the TCR CDR3 went through a first round of RT-PCR. TCRdb ran MiXCR on the multiplex PCR reads and lists one entry per CDR3 protein. This sample has fewer than 550,000 distinct CDR3 sequences, with 15% to 19% found just once. The sequenced sample consisted of blood. These receptors were obtained from a woman in her late teens or twenties with Graves' hyperthyroidism.

This clonotype has only a few counts. The chain links TRBV3-1 to TRBJ1-3; a weak D match, TRBD1 (5 bases). The CDR3 spans 15 residues. Between the trimmed V and J ends, which lost 3 bases and 5 bases, there was a span of 14 bases. In germline, CDR1 is LGHDT, CDR2 YNNKEL (reference sequence). This chain's CDR3 is CASSQQSGGRNTIYF. Written as DNA, the CDR3 is TGTGCCAGCAGCCAGCAGTCGGGGGGTCGAAACACCATATATTTT.

This clonotype has a count of ten or more. J is TRBJ1-1 and V is TRBV7-2; D is uncertain. CDR1 and CDR2 from the germline V gene are SGHTA and FQGNSA. Trimming took 0 bases from V and 7 from J, leaving 6 bases between them. This CDR3 comprises 12 residues. Written as DNA, the CDR3 is TGTGCCAGCAGCTTAGCGCGAAATGAAGCTTTCTTT. It translates to CASSLARNEAFF.

At least ten counts were recorded for this clonotype. J is TRBJ2-2 and V is TRBV5-1, with D tentatively TRBD2 (6 bases). Germline lookup yields CDR1 SGHRS and CDR2 YFSETQ. CDR3 size: 16 residues. Trimming removed 0 bases from V and 5 bases from J, with 14 bases in between. The CDR3 coding sequence is TGCGCCAGCAGCTTGGTGGGTAGCGGACAAACCGGGGAGCTGTTTTTT. Its protein product is CASSLVGSGQTGELFF.

This clonotype showed up many times. The V and J genes are TRBV3-1 and TRBJ2-3; no firm D call. Trimming cost V 1 base and J 14 bases, with 13 bases left between them. The CDR3 covers 12 residues. Germline CDR1 is LGHDT and CDR2 is YNNKEL (reference sequence). The CDR3 nucleotides are TGTGCCAGCAGCCAAGCGAGCGAGAGCACGTATTTT. It encodes CASSQASESTYF.

This chain joins TRBV19 and TRBJ2-6; D gene unclear. CDR1 LNHDA and CDR2 SQIVND come from the germline V gene (reference sequence). This CDR3 region has 14 residues. The V end was cut by 5 bases, the J end by 1 base, with 6 bases between. The CDR3 here is CASSASSGANVLTF. For the CDR3, the DNA is TGTGCCAGTAGTGCTTCGTCTGGGGCCAACGTCCTGACTTTC. Supplemented by reference TRBV19 and TRBJ2-6, the full variable domain reads DGGITQSPKYLFRKEGQNVTLSCEQNLNHDAMYWYRQDPGQGLRLIYYSQIVNDFQKGDIAEGYSVSREKKESFPLTVTSAQKNPTAFYLCASSASSGANVLTFGAGSRLTVL.

CDR3 DNA sequence: TGTGCCAGCAGCCAAGACGGACTTTCAGATACGCAGTATTTT. Protein: CASSQDGLSDTQYF. The V gene is TRBV3-1, the J gene TRBJ2-3; D may be TRBD2 (5 bases). The CDR3 has 14 amino acids. Germline CDR1 LGHDT, CDR2 YNNKEL (reference sequence). Trimming pared 0 bases from V and 4 bases from J, leaving 8 bases between.

The chain recombines TRBV7-9 with TRBJ2-1, with 9 nucleotides matching TRBD1. The V and J ends lost 5 bases and 6 bases, in that order; junction bases with no gene match: 8. CDR3 length: 15 amino acids. In germline, CDR1 is SEHNR, CDR2 FQNEAQ (reference sequence). CDR3 sequence: CASSRTGENGNEQFF. CDR3 nucleotides: TGTGCCAGCAGCCGGACAGGGGAGAACGGCAATGAGCAGTTCTTC.

This clonotype was observed many times. The chain links TRBV27 to TRBJ2-1; D is undetermined. The CDR3 runs to 13 residues. The germline gives CDR1 MNHEY, CDR2 SMNVEV (reference sequence). V was cut by 6 bases and J by 2 bases, with 8 bases left in between. The DNA for the CDR3 is TGTGCCAGCAGATTTATAACCTACAATGAGCAGTTCTTC. Protein product: CASRFITYNEQFF.

The sample holds many counts of this clonotype. J is TRBJ2-1 and V is TRBV20-1; D possibly corresponds to TRBD2 (6 bases). Between the trimmed V and J ends, which lost 3 bases and 4 bases, there was a span of 7 bases. This CDR3 region has 12 residues. The V gene's germline CDR1 is DFQATT and CDR2 SNEGSKA (reference sequence). CDR3 nucleotides: TGCAGTGCTAGGCGGGGTTACAATGAGCAGTTCTTC. Protein: CSARRGYNEQFF.